These T cell receptor beta chains were read from a single sample in a study of response to subunit inactivated influenza vaccine. TCRdb used MiXCR to reprocess the RT-PCR reads, holding one entry per CDR3 protein. Of approximately 500,000 distinct CDR3 sequences in the sample, 13% were seen once. Material: PBMCs from blood, obtained more than 35 days after vaccination. These receptor sequences come from a man aged 45-65 years who received an inactivated influenza vaccine. Each CDR3 is given with its conserved first and last residue. The D gene is left open where the match is weak. Size tells how often a clone was seen (once, few, many) or the class of an expanded clone, and some rows leave it out.

TRBV7-8	-	TRBJ1-2	-	TGTGCCAGCAGCACAAGGTTAGCAGCAGCTAACTATGGCTACACCTTC	CASSTRLAAANYGYTF
TRBV5-1	-	TRBJ2-3	few	TGCGCCAGCAGCTCTTCGTACCCTAGCACAGATACGCAGTATTTT	CASSSSYPSTDTQYF
TRBV2	TRBD2	TRBJ2-2	-	TGTGCCAGCAGCGGACTAGCTGGGGAGCTGTTTTTT	CASSGLAGELFF
TRBV5-1	TRBD1	TRBJ2-5	few	TGCGCCAGCAGCTTGGAGGGCAGGGGGTTTGAGACCCAGTACTTC	CASSLEGRGFETQYF
TRBV9	-	TRBJ2-1	-	TGTGCCAGCAGCGTAGAGGGTTGGACCCGGAGGTCCAATGAGCAGTTCTTC	CASSVEGWTRRSNEQFF
TRBV19	TRBD1	TRBJ1-2	-	TGTGCCAGTTCGAAGTTACAGGGGCCCATAACCTTTGGCTACACCTTC	CASSKLQGPITFGYTF
TRBV20-1	TRBD2	TRBJ2-5	few	TGCAGTGCTAGACTTGTGGGACTAGGGTCGCAAGAGACCCAGTACTTC	CSARLVGLGSQETQYF
TRBV5-1	TRBD2	TRBJ2-1	few	TGCGCCAGCAGCTTGGGGGGGGGTCGAAACAATGAGCAGTTCTTC	CASSLGGGRNNEQFF
TRBV7-9	TRBD1	TRBJ2-5	-	TGTGCCAGCAGCTTGGCCGGGACAGTAGAGACCCAGTACTTC	CASSLAGTVETQYF
TRBV20-1	TRBD1	TRBJ1-6	-	TGCAGTGCTAGAGACCGGGACAGGACCCGTAATTCACCCCTCCACTTT	CSARDRDRTRNSPLHF
TRBV3-1	TRBD1	TRBJ1-3	-	TGTGCCAGCAGCAAGACAGGGGGACGCTCTGGAAACACCATATATTTT	CASSKTGGRSGNTIYF
TRBV4-2	-	TRBJ2-3	-	TGTGCCATCGGCCCAAGACCTACAGATACGCAGTATTTT	CAIGPRPTDTQYF
TRBV6-2/TRBV6-3	-	TRBJ1-5	few	TGTGCCAGCAGTTATGCCGTTCGGCCCCAGCATTTT	CASSYAVRPQHF
TRBV5-1	TRBD2	TRBJ2-2	few	TGCGCCAGCAGCGTGGGGGAGGGACTGCTCACCGGGGAGCTGTTTTTT	CASSVGEGLLTGELFF
TRBV24-1	-	TRBJ2-7	-	TGTGCCACCAGTGATCGCCAGACCTACGAGCAGTACTTC	CATSDRQTYEQYF
TRBV20-1	-	TRBJ2-7	-	TGCAGTGCGGACAGTCCCGGGGCCTCGTTCCACGAGCAGTACTTC	CSADSPGASFHEQYF
TRBV5-1	TRBD2	TRBJ2-1	-	TGCGCCAGCAGCTTCAAGCGGGAGGGGGGGCATGAGCAGTTCTTC	CASSFKREGGHEQFF
TRBV6-1	-	TRBJ2-2	-	TGTGCCAGCGGGATTACAGGGACGAACACCGGGGAGCTGTTTTTT	CASGITGTNTGELFF
TRBV20-1	-	TRBJ1-5	-	TGCAGTGCTAGAAGGGCCGTTAGCAATCAGCCCCAGCATTTT	CSARRAVSNQPQHF
TRBV28	-	TRBJ1-5	-	TGTGCCAGCAGTTACGCCCTTTCCTACTATCAGCCCCAGCATTTT	CASSYALSYYQPQHF
TRBV29-1	-	TRBJ2-7	few	TGCAGCGTTGAAGAAGGGGTGGGGGTTTACGAGCAGTACTTC	CSVEEGVGVYEQYF
TRBV11-1	-	TRBJ2-1	few	TGTGCCAGCAGCTCACCATCCCTTCCTAATGAGCAGTTCTTC	CASSSPSLPNEQFF
TRBV12-3/TRBV12-4	-	TRBJ2-1	few	TGTGCCAGCAGCTCCCAGGGTCTCGGATACAATGAGCAGTTCTTC	CASSSQGLGYNEQFF
TRBV5-1	TRBD1	TRBJ2-1	few	TGCGCCAGCAGCTTAACGGGACAGTCAACTGAGCAGTTCTTC	CASSLTGQSTEQFF
TRBV7-7	-	TRBJ2-3	few	TGTGCTAGCAGCTTAAATCCAGCAGATACGCAGTATTTT	CASSLNPADTQYF
TRBV7-9	-	TRBJ1-1	-	TGTGCCAGCAGCTCTCCGGGCGAGGACACTGAAGCTTTCTTT	CASSSPGEDTEAFF
TRBV29-1	TRBD1	TRBJ2-2	many	TGCAGCGTCGGCTACAGGGGAACCGGGGAGCTGTTTTTT	CSVGYRGTGELFF
TRBV4-3	TRBD1	TRBJ2-1	-	TGCGCCAGCAGCCCCGGGACCCAAGGGGGCGATGAGCAGTTCTTC	CASSPGTQGGDEQFF
TRBV7-2	-	TRBJ2-3	few	TGTGCCAGCAGCATAGGGCCGGTCACAGATACGCAGTATTTT	CASSIGPVTDTQYF
TRBV5-1	-	TRBJ2-3	-	TGCGCCAGCAGCTACCTAGGGACGTACACCTCCTCAGATACGCAGTATTTT	CASSYLGTYTSSDTQYF
TRBV5-1	-	TRBJ2-3	-	TGCGCCAGCAGCCCTGGCAGGGTCCTTGATACGCAGTATTTT	CASSPGRVLDTQYF
TRBV12-3/TRBV12-4	TRBD1	TRBJ2-4	few	TGTGCCAGCAGCGTAGTGGGACAGGGCCCGGGGAACATTCAGTACTTC	CASSVVGQGPGNIQYF
TRBV5-1	TRBD2	TRBJ2-1	many	TGCGCCAGCAGCACGACTAGCGGGTCCTACAATGAGCAGTTCTTC	CASSTTSGSYNEQFF
TRBV7-2	TRBD2	TRBJ2-3	few	TGTGCCAGCAGAACACTAGCGGGTGATAGAGGTACGCAGTATTTT	CASRTLAGDRGTQYF
TRBV15	TRBD1	TRBJ2-7	-	TGTGCCACCAGCGGAGAGACAGGGGACGGCTACGAGCAGTACTTC	CATSGETGDGYEQYF
TRBV6-5	-	TRBJ2-5	many	TGTGCCAGCAGTTACTCGTCCTATGGGGCAGAGACCCAGTACTTC	CASSYSSYGAETQYF
TRBV27	-	TRBJ2-7	few	TGTGCCAGCAGCCCAAGACCACCGGGACAAGGCTACGAGCAGTACTTC	CASSPRPPGQGYEQYF
TRBV15	-	TRBJ2-7	few	TGTGCCACCAGCAGAGATAATGGAATCCAGTACTTC	CATSRDNGIQYF
TRBV18	-	TRBJ1-1	-	TGTGCCAGCTCGAACTTGGGGAACACTGAAGCTTTCTTT	CASSNLGNTEAFF
TRBV4-1	-	TRBJ2-7	-	TGCGCCAGCAGCCAAGGACCCGGGGGTGTCGAGCAGTACTTC	CASSQGPGGVEQYF
TRBV24-1	-	TRBJ2-1	few	TGTGCCACCAGTGATACAACGCGGGGAGCGGGGACAAGGGGTGAGCAGTTCTTC	CATSDTTRGAGTRGEQFF
TRBV6-1	-	TRBJ2-7	many	TGTGCCAGCAGAAGTAGTCGGCGGAGACCCTACGAGCAGTACTTC	CASRSSRRRPYEQYF
TRBV14	-	TRBJ2-6	-	TGTGCCAGCAGCCAAGTAGGAAGGGCGGCCGGGGCCAACGTCCTGACTTTC	CASSQVGRAAGANVLTF
TRBV6-2/TRBV6-3	TRBD2	TRBJ2-1	few	TGTGCCAGCAGGCCTCCGGGACTAGCGGGTAATGAGCAGTTCTTC	CASRPPGLAGNEQFF
TRBV5-1	-	TRBJ2-5	-	TGCGCCAGCAGCTTACAACTAGGGGGGGAGACCCAGTACTTC	CASSLQLGGETQYF
TRBV20-1	TRBD2	TRBJ2-5	many	TGCAGTGCAACGGGGGGGCCCCAAGAGACCCAGTACTTC	CSATGGPQETQYF
TRBV6-2/TRBV6-3	TRBD2	TRBJ2-5	-	TGTGCCAGCACCCACGGGGGGACTGAGATCCAGTACTTC	CASTHGGTEIQYF
TRBV20-1	-	TRBJ2-1	many	TGCAGTGCTAGAGTTAGGGCTAGTCGGGAATGGGTCAATGAGCAGTTCTTC	CSARVRASREWVNEQFF
TRBV11-2	-	TRBJ2-5	few	TGTGCCAGCAGCTTAATCGGCAGGGGAAGTGAGACCCAGTACTTC	CASSLIGRGSETQYF
TRBV4-2	TRBD2	TRBJ2-2	few	TGTGCCAGCAGCCAAGAAGCAAGACTAGCGGGGGGCACCGGGGAGCTGTTTTTT	CASSQEARLAGGTGELFF
TRBV5-5	-	TRBJ2-7	-	TGTGCCAGCAGCTTCCCCGGGACCGCGATCGAGCAGTACTTC	CASSFPGTAIEQYF
TRBV11-1	TRBD1	TRBJ1-6	many	TGTGCCAGCAGCTGGGATGGACAGGGTAATTCACCCCTCCACTTT	CASSWDGQGNSPLHF
TRBV7-6	-	TRBJ2-1	-	TGTGCCAGCAGCCGGGGGACCTCCTACAATGAGCAGTTCTTC	CASSRGTSYNEQFF